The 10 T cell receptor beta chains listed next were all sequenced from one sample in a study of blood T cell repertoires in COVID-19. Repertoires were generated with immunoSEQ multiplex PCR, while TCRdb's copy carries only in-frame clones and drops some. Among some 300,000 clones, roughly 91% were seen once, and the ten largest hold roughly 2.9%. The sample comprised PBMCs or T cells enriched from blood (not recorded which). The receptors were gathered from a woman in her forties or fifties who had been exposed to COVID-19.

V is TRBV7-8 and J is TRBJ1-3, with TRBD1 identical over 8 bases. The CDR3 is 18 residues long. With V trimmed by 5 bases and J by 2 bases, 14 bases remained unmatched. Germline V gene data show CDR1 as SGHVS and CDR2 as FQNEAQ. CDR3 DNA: TGTGCCAGCAGCCCCCTAACCTCGACAGGGGTGACTGGAAACACCATATATTTT. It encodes CASSPLTSTGVTGNTIYF.

CDR3: CAISAGSGGLTDTQYF. CDR3 nucleotide sequence: TGTGCCATCAGTGCGGGAAGCGGGGGGCTCACAGATACGCAGTATTTT. The chain employs TRBV10-3 and TRBJ2-3; 9 positions agree with TRBD2. V was clipped by 4 bases and J by 2 bases; unmatched bases: 7. CDR3 length: 16 amino acids. Germline lookup yields CDR1 ENHRY and CDR2 SYGVKD.

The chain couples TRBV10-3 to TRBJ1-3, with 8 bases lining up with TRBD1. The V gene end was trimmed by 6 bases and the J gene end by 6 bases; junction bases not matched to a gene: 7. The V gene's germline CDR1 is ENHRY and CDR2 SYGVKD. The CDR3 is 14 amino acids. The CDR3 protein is CAISLDRDVNTIYF. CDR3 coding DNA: TGTGCCATCAGCCTGGACAGGGACGTAAACACCATATATTTT.

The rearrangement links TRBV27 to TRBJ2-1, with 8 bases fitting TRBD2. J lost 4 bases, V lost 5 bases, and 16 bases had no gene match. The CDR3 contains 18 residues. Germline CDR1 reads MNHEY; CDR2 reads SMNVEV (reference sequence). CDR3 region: CASSPRGGGLERYNEQFF. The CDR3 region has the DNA TGTGCCAGCAGTCCGCGCGGTGGGGGACTAGAACGATACAATGAGCAGTTCTTC.

The CDR3 here is CASSSGTSGGYENTQYF. For the CDR3, the DNA is TGTGCCAGCAGCTCCGGGACTAGCGGGGGGTACGAGAATACGCAGTATTTT. This chain joins TRBV5-4 and TRBJ2-3; TRBD2 agrees at 15 bases. Germline assignment: CDR1 SGHNT and CDR2 YYREEE (reference sequence). The CDR3 covers 17 residues. The ends lost 3 bases at V and 7 bases at J; junction bases unmatched: 9.

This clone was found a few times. The CDR3 bases are TGTGCCAGCAGCAAGGGACAGGGGAATCAGCCCCAGCATTTT. Translated: CASSKGQGNQPQHF. This rearrangement joins TRBV3-1 (or the pseudogene TRBV3-2) to TRBJ1-5; TRBD1 agrees at 10 bases. Germline V gives CDR1 LGHDT, CDR2 YNNKEL (reference sequence). This CDR3 has 14 residues. The ends lost 5 bases at V and 4 bases at J; junction bases unmatched: 2.

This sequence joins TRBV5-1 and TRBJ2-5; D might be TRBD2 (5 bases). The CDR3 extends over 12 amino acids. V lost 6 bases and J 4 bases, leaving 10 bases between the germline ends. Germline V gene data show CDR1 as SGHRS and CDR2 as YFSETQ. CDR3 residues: CASNSAAETQYF. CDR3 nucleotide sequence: TGCGCCAGCAATAGCGCGGCAGAGACCCAGTACTTC.

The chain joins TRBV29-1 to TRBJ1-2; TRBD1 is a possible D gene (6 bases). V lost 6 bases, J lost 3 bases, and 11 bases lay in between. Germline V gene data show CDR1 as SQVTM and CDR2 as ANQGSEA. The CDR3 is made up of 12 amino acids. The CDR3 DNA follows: TGCAGCGTGGGGGAGGGGGACTATGGCTACACCTTC. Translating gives CSVGEGDYGYTF.

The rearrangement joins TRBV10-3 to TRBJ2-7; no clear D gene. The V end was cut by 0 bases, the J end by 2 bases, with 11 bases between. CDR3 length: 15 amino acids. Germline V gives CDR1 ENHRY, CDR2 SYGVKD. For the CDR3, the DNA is TGTGCCATCAGTGAGTCTAGCCGTCCCACCTACGAGCAGTACTTC. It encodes CAISESSRPTYEQYF.

The CDR3 DNA reads TGTGCCTGGAATTTCGGGAGCACAGATACGCAGTATTTT. Translating gives CAWNFGSTDTQYF. This rearrangement joins TRBV30 to TRBJ2-3; D not certain. Trimming removed 4 bases at V and 0 bases at J, with 8 bases between. Germline V gene sequence: CDR1 GTSNPN, CDR2 SVGIG (reference sequence). CDR3 length equals 13 residues.